Below, 28 T cell receptor beta chains from the same sample are listed, as sequenced in a study of blood T cell repertoires in COVID-19. Some clones are missing from TCRdb's copy, which holds only in-frame ones; the method was immunoSEQ multiplex PCR. This table has about 40,000 clones, 70% to 90% appearing once. The material sequenced was peripheral blood. The source of these receptors is a man aged 50-59 years in a cohort sampled during active COVID-19.

This clone was recorded only once. This chain joins TRBV7-9 and TRBJ2-5; D is possibly TRBD2 (5 bases). CDR1 is SEHNR, CDR2 FQNEAQ, per germline (reference sequence). The V end was cut by 8 bases, the J end by 5 bases, with 12 bases between. The CDR3 runs to 12 residues. CDR3 sequence reads: CASSGGWETQYF. Here the CDR3 DNA reads TGTGCCAGCTCCGGAGGCTGGGAGACCCAGTACTTC.

The chain couples TRBV7-8 to TRBJ2-1; TRBD2 aligns across 16 bases. CDR1 is SGHVS, CDR2 FQNEAQ, per germline. With V trimmed by 0 bases and J by 1 base, 9 bases remained unmatched. The CDR3 sequence is 21 residues long. Here the CDR3 DNA reads TGTGCCAGCAGCTTAGCGCTGGGACTAGCGGGAGGGCCAGTTTCCTACAATGAGCAGTTCTTC. The encoded protein is CASSLALGLAGGPVSYNEQFF.

The chain links TRBV27 to TRBJ2-2; D is uncertain. This CDR3 has 14 residues. Germline CDR1 is MNHEY and CDR2 is SMNVEV (reference sequence). V lost 0 bases and J lost 4, with 6 bases in between. The CDR3 region is CASSLSPGTGELFF. The CDR3 nucleotides read TGTGCCAGCAGTTTATCACCGGGCACCGGGGAGCTGTTTTTT.

The V call is TRBV12-3 or TRBV12-4, the J call TRBJ1-1; D not resolved. V dropped 8 bases and J dropped 0 bases, with 4 bases sitting between them. The CDR3 totals 11 residues. The CDR3 nucleotides are TGTGCCAGCCTAATGAACACTGAAGCTTTCTTT. Its translation: CASLMNTEAFF.

The chain carries TRBV11-1 and TRBJ2-5, with a weak D call TRBD1 (6 bases). V was pared by 5 bases and J by 5 bases, with 15 bases between. The CDR3 spans 14 residues. The germline gives CDR1 SGHAT, CDR2 FQDESV (reference sequence). The CDR3 region has the DNA TGTGCCAGCAGCCTCCCGGACAGTTTGGAGACCCAGTACTTC. Its translation: CASSLPDSLETQYF. Variable domain in full (rest from reference TRBV11-1 and TRBJ2-5): EAEVAQSPRYKITEKSQAVAFWCDPISGHATLYWYRQILGQGPELLVQFQDESVVDDSQLPKDRFSAERLKGVDSTLKIQPAELGDSAMYLCASSLPDSLETQYFGPGTRLLVL.

The rearrangement joins TRBV6-6 to TRBJ1-1; 7 bases are a match to TRBD1. Losses at the gene ends were 2 bases for V and 4 bases for J; bases not matched to a gene: 7. The CDR3 is made up of 15 amino acids. Germline CDR1 reads MNHNY; CDR2 reads SVGAGI (reference sequence). In nucleotides, the CDR3 is TGTGCCAGCAGTTACACACAGGGGCGGGGCACTGAAGCTTTCTTT. It is translated as CASSYTQGRGTEAFF.

V usage is TRBV5-6 and J usage is TRBJ1-3; D unclear. V lost 0 bases and J lost 8, with 12 bases in between. Germline lookup yields CDR1 SGHDT and CDR2 YYEEEE. The CDR3 is made up of 14 amino acids. The CDR3 is CASSLEQPGDTIYF. DNA for the CDR3: TGTGCCAGCAGCTTGGAACAGCCCGGGGACACCATATATTTT. The full variable domain, rest sourced from reference TRBV5-6 and TRBJ1-3, is DAGVTQSPTHLIKTRGQQVTLRCSPKSGHDTVSWYQQALGQGPQFIFQYYEEEERQRGNFPDRFSGHQFPNYSSELNVNALLLGDSALYLCASSLEQPGDTIYFGEGSWLTVV.

The CDR3 sequence is CASSVDGRELSPQHF. The CDR3 bases are TGTGCCAGCAGCGTAGATGGCAGGGAATTGTCACCCCAGCATTTT. The chain recombines TRBV9 with TRBJ1-5; weak D call: TRBD1 (5 bases). The CDR3 loop spans 15 amino acids. Germline-derived CDR1 and CDR2 are SGDLS and YYNGEE. V lost 0 bases to trimming and J lost 10 bases, with 17 bases between them.

V is TRBV2 and J is TRBJ1-2, with D possibly being TRBD1 (6 bases). The V gene's germline CDR1 is SNHLY and CDR2 FYNNEI. CDR3 length: 13 amino acids. The V and J ends lost 2 bases and 8 bases respectively, with 12 bases between them. This chain's CDR3 is CASSELGARGYTF. CDR3 nucleotide sequence: TGTGCCAGCAGTGAATTGGGGGCTCGAGGCTACACCTTC.

The chain carries TRBV4-1 and TRBJ1-2, with TRBD1 as a possible D gene (5 bases). Between the trimmed V and J ends, which lost 6 bases and 8 bases, there was a span of 13 bases. The CDR3 totals 12 residues. The germline CDR1 and CDR2 sequences are MGHRA and YSYEKL. DNA of the CDR3: TGCGCCAGCAGGGACATCCGAGAAGGCTACACCTTC. This codes for CASRDIREGYTF.

This chain links TRBV19 with TRBJ1-1, with D possibly TRBD1 on 6 matching bases. Between the trimmed V and J ends, which lost 1 base and 4 bases, there was a span of 13 bases. Germline V gene sequence: CDR1 LNHDA, CDR2 SQIVND (reference sequence). The CDR3 covers 15 residues. The CDR3 sequence: CASSIGQGGGTEAFF. The CDR3 bases are TGTGCCAGTAGTATAGGGCAGGGAGGGGGCACTGAAGCTTTCTTT.

This rearrangement joins TRBV7-9 to TRBJ1-1; D gene ambiguous. There are 13 residues in the CDR3. Between the trimmed V and J ends, which lost 3 bases and 8 bases, there was a span of 13 bases. The germline V gene encodes CDR1 SEHNR and CDR2 FQNEAQ (reference sequence). CDR3 residues: CASSFPWRSEAFF. The CDR3 nucleotides are TGTGCCAGCAGCTTTCCGTGGCGGTCCGAAGCTTTCTTT.

V is TRBV7-2 and J is TRBJ2-5; perhaps TRBD2 as D (6 bases). The germline V gene has CDR1 SGHTA and CDR2 FQGNSA. V lost 5 bases to trimming and J lost 4 bases, with 17 bases between them. The CDR3 is 15 residues long. CDR3 nucleotide sequence: TGTGCCAGCAGCCGCGGGACGCAGCGTAGAGAGACCCAGTACTTC. Protein sequence: CASSRGTQRRETQYF.

The V gene is TRBV29-1, the J gene TRBJ2-1; 10 nucleotides match TRBD1. The ends lost 5 bases at V and 6 bases at J; junction bases unmatched: 10. Germline CDR1 and CDR2: SQVTM and ANQGSEA. This CDR3 has 15 amino acids. The CDR3 protein is CSVPYGTGVGNEQFF. In nucleotides, the CDR3 is TGCAGCGTTCCCTACGGGACAGGGGTTGGCAATGAGCAGTTCTTC.

This rearrangement joins TRBV9 to TRBJ2-2; D is possibly TRBD2 (6 bases). There are 14 residues in the CDR3. V was pared by 6 bases and J by 2 bases, with 11 bases between. Germline values: CDR1 SGDLS, CDR2 YYNGEE. The CDR3 region has the DNA TGTGCCAGCACCTTGGGGGGAAACACCGGGGAGCTGTTTTTT. It encodes CASTLGGNTGELFF.

The chain's CDR3 is CAISGTATGELFF. CDR3 sequence (DNA): TGTGCCATCTCAGGGACAGCCACCGGGGAGCTGTTTTTT. This chain links TRBV10-3 with TRBJ2-2; 7 bases fit TRBD1. The CDR3 spans 13 residues. Per germline, CDR1 ENHRY and CDR2 SYGVKD. The trim removed 8 bases at V and 4 bases at J, leaving 4 bases unmatched.

The J gene is TRBJ2-6, the V gene TRBV9, with D maybe TRBD1 (5 bases). Germline-derived CDR1 and CDR2 are SGDLS and YYNGEE. V lost 1 base, J lost 4 bases, and 30 bases lay in between. CDR3 size: 22 residues. Here the CDR3 DNA reads TGTGCCAGCAGCGTAAGCCCCGCTCCAAGGACAAACCCCGCCCTCGGGGCCAACGTCCTGACTTTC. It encodes CASSVSPAPRTNPALGANVLTF.

The rearrangement links TRBV7-9 to TRBJ1-5; unclear D gene. The germline V and J ends were trimmed by 5 bases and 0 bases, with 11 bases remaining between them. The CDR3 is made up of 15 amino acids. From germline, CDR1 is SEHNR and CDR2 FQNEAQ (reference sequence). CDR3 in DNA: TGTGCCAGCAGCAGAGGACGGGGTAGCAATCAGCCCCAGCATTTT. Translated, it gives CASSRGRGSNQPQHF.

The chain uses TRBV7-3 and TRBJ2-1, with TRBD2 as a possible D gene (5 bases). The CDR3 is made up of 15 amino acids. Germline CDR1 SGHTA, CDR2 FQGTGA. Trimming took off 5 bases at V and 0 bases at J, with 11 bases between the two ends. Here the CDR3 DNA reads TGTGCCAGCAGCCGGGGAGCGGACTCCTACAATGAGCAGTTCTTC. This sequence encodes CASSRGADSYNEQFF. The variable domain in full, completed from reference TRBV7-3 and TRBJ2-1, reads GAGVSQTPSNKVTEKGKYVELRCDPISGHTALYWYRQSLGQGPEFLIYFQGTGAADDSGLPNDRFFAVRPEGSVSTLKIQRTERGDSAVYLCASSRGADSYNEQFFGPGTRLTVL.

Note on this clone: One end of the junction fails to match germline, which may point to a read error. The genes are TRBV7-7 and TRBJ2-5, with 10 bases that match TRBD1. CDR3 length: 13 amino acids. Germline lookup yields CDR1 SSHAT and CDR2 FNYEAQ (reference sequence). CDR3: CASRGQGNETQYF. Here the CDR3 DNA reads TGTGCTAGCAGGGGACAGGGGAACGAGACCCAGTACTTC.

The V call is TRBV7-9, the J call TRBJ2-1; TRBD2 matches 8 bases. This CDR3 comprises 18 residues. V dropped 5 bases and J dropped 7; count of bases not matched to a gene: 19. Germline loops: CDR1 SEHNR, CDR2 FQNEAQ (reference sequence). The CDR3 DNA reads TGTGCCAGCAGCGGTTGGCTAGCGGGCTCGTGGGGGGAGAATGAGCAGTTCTTC. Residues: CASSGWLAGSWGENEQFF. Full variable domain (rest looked up from reference TRBV7-9 and TRBJ2-1): DTGVSQNPRHKITKRGQNVTFRCDPISEHNRLYWYRQTLGQGPEFLTYFQNEAQLEKSRLLSDRFSAERPKGSFSTLEIQRTEQGDSAMYLCASSGWLAGSWGENEQFFGPGTRLTVL.

The chain carries TRBV4-1 and TRBJ1-5, with no clear D. CDR1 and CDR2 (germline): MGHRA, YSYEKL. The V gene lost 1 base and the J gene lost 4 bases, with 8 bases spanning the gap. This CDR3 spans 14 amino acids. This chain's CDR3 is CASSQVGGNQPQHF. The CDR3 DNA sequence: TGCGCCAGCAGCCAAGTAGGAGGGAATCAGCCCCAGCATTTT.

The chain employs TRBV7-3 and TRBJ1-1; TRBD1 matches at 7 bases. The V segment lost 5 bases and the J segment 2 bases; nucleotides outside the gene matches: 8. CDR3 length: 15 amino acids. The V gene's germline CDR1 is SGHTA and CDR2 FQGTGA. This CDR3 is CASSPSGDRNTEAFF. DNA for the CDR3: TGTGCCAGCAGCCCAAGTGGGGACAGAAACACTGAAGCTTTCTTT.

This clone was counted between two and nine times. The chain uses TRBV7-6 and TRBJ1-6, with D uncertain. The CDR3 contains 15 residues. The germline CDR1 and CDR2 sequences are SGHVS and FNYEAQ. V gave up 6 bases and J gave up 0 bases, with 9 bases separating them. This CDR3 reads CASRSTVSYNSPLHF. Here the CDR3 DNA reads TGTGCCAGCAGATCTACAGTCTCCTATAATTCACCCCTCCACTTT.

The chain has TRBV2 and TRBJ1-2; weak D call: TRBD1 (5 bases). Trimming took off 5 bases at V and 7 bases at J, with 14 bases between the two ends. Germline V CDR1 and CDR2: SNHLY, FYNNEI. The CDR3 is made up of 13 amino acids. Here the CDR3 reads CASSYVTGTGYTF. The CDR3 nucleotides read TGTGCCAGCAGTTACGTCACAGGCACTGGCTACACCTTC.

V gene TRBV6-5 combines with J gene TRBJ2-5, with TRBD1 matching over 9 bases. V lost 6 bases, J lost 4 bases, and 9 bases stayed unmatched. Germline CDR1 MNHEY, CDR2 SVGAGI. The CDR3 loop spans 15 amino acids. The CDR3 here is CASRLQGARGETQYF. The CDR3 coding sequence is TGTGCCAGCAGGCTACAGGGGGCGCGGGGAGAGACCCAGTACTTC.

This clone was picked up one time. The CDR3 is CASSSPLQGGNEKLFF. CDR3 nucleotides: TGTGCCAGCAGCTCCCCTCTTCAGGGGGGTAATGAAAAACTGTTTTTT. The chain links TRBV7-2 to TRBJ1-4, with TRBD1 matching 7 bases. V gave up 4 bases and J gave up 4 bases; unmatched junction bases: 9. Per the germline V gene, CDR1 is SGHTA and CDR2 is FQGNSA. CDR3 length equals 16 residues.

The CDR3 DNA follows: TGTGCCAGCAGCTTAGATAGGGGGTATGATGAGCAGTTCTTC. Its protein is CASSLDRGYDEQFF. The chain employs TRBV11-2 and TRBJ2-1; possibly TRBD1 for D (6 bases). In germline, CDR1 is SGHAT, CDR2 FQNNGV. The CDR3 length is 14 residues. V shed 0 bases and J shed 8 bases, with 11 bases lying between them.